This is a list of T cell receptor beta chains from one sample in a study of cytomegalovirus exposure and HLA in healthy donors. Clones were read by immunoSEQ multiplex PCR, and TCRdb kept only the in-frame ones, dropping some. The sample shows more than 100,000 clones, more than 60% of them seen only once. Specimen: PBMCs. All receptors come from a middle-aged woman in good health and CMV-seronegative. Each CDR3 is given with its conserved first and last residue. D genes are given only for firm matches. Size is stated for part of the rows, as once, few or many counts, or as a class when the clone is expanded.

.	TRBV10-3	TRBJ1-2	.	CAINGREDYGYTF	TGTGCCATCAATGGACGGGAGGACTATGGCTACACCTTC
.	TRBV30	TRBJ1-1	.	CAWSQSTGNTEAFF	TGTGCCTGGAGCCAGTCTACAGGGAACACTGAAGCTTTCTTT
.	TRBV11-2	TRBJ2-5	.	CASSPPGRSGETQYF	TGTGCCAGCAGCCCACCAGGCAGGTCAGGAGAGACCCAGTACTTC
.	TRBV7-9	TRBJ1-4	.	CASSRGTPNEKLFF	TGTGCCAGCAGCCGCGGGACCCCTAATGAAAAACTGTTTTTT
.	TRBV7-3	TRBJ2-2	TRBD2	CASRVSGGSGELFF	TGTGCCAGCAGGGTTAGCGGGGGCTCCGGGGAGCTGTTTTTT
.	TRBV5-4	TRBJ1-4	TRBD1	CASSRDRGDEKLFF	TGTGCCAGCAGCCGGGACAGGGGGGATGAAAAACTGTTTTTT
.	TRBV9	TRBJ2-1	TRBD2	CASSPRTSGSLNEQFF	TGTGCCAGCAGCCCCCGGACTAGCGGGAGTCTGAATGAGCAGTTCTTC
once	TRBV7-9	TRBJ1-6	TRBD1	CASSSIGTGDSPLHF	TGTGCCAGCAGCTCCATTGGGACAGGGGATTCACCCCTCCACTTT
.	TRBV11-1	TRBJ1-1	.	CASSTGGLGTEAFF	TGTGCCAGCAGCACCGGGGGATTGGGGACTGAAGCTTTCTTT
.	TRBV19	TRBJ1-2	.	CASIPSDRSVYGYTF	TGTGCCAGTATTCCCTCCGACAGGAGTGTTTATGGCTACACCTTC
.	TRBV6-5	TRBJ1-5	.	CASSYLASAVGQPQHF	TGTGCCAGCAGTTACCTTGCCTCGGCCGTGGGCCAGCCCCAGCATTTT
.	TRBV7-3	TRBJ2-1	TRBD2	CASSPRLAGGNEQFF	TGTGCCAGCAGCCCCCGACTAGCGGGTGGCAATGAGCAGTTCTTC
.	TRBV7-2	TRBJ2-3	TRBD2	CASSLAELAGVTDTQYF	TGTGCCAGCAGCTTAGCAGAGCTAGCGGGGGTGACAGATACGCAGTATTTT
.	TRBV19	TRBJ1-1	.	CASSIGPGEAFF	TGTGCCAGTAGTATTGGGCCAGGGGAAGCTTTCTTT
.	TRBV12-5	TRBJ2-2	.	CASGLGFLGANGELFF	TGTGCTAGTGGTTTGGGGTTTTTGGGGGCTAACGGGGAGCTGTTTTTT
.	TRBV5-6	TRBJ2-7	.	CASSAGAAGTAPYEQYF	TGTGCCAGCAGCGCGGGGGCGGCCGGGACCGCACCCTACGAGCAGTACTTC
.	TRBV7-6	TRBJ2-5	.	CASSLDVGSLPQYF	TGTGCCAGCAGCTTAGATGTAGGGAGCTTACCCCAGTACTTC
few	TRBV6-5	TRBJ2-7	.	CASSPGMRDYEQYF	TGTGCCAGCAGCCCGGGAATGCGCGACTACGAGCAGTACTTC